A selection of T cell receptor beta chains follows, all from one sample in a study of cytomegalovirus exposure and HLA in healthy donors. Libraries were prepared by immunoSEQ multiplex PCR; TCRdb keeps only in-frame clonotypes and omits some of them. The table has some 44,000 clones, 87% seen once. Sequencing used PBMCs. The receptors originated from a woman aged 40 to 50 in good health and CMV-seropositive. The CDR3 runs from the conserved cysteine through the conserved F or W. Each record gives: D gene, V gene, clone size, J gene, CDR3 protein, CDR3 DNA. A D gene is named only where the DNA matches it firmly. Rows may omit the clone size; those that give it use once, few, many or a size class.

>NA|TRBV4-1|NA|TRBJ2-7
CASSQASSETSYEQYF
TGCGCCAGCAGCCAGGCCAGTAGCGAAACCTCCTACGAGCAGTACTTC
>NA|TRBV9|NA|TRBJ1-6
CASSATFRAGDSPLHF
TGTGCCAGCAGCGCGACCTTTCGGGCGGGAGATTCACCCCTCCACTTT
>NA|TRBV11-3|NA|TRBJ2-2
CASSLGTNGELFF
TGTGCCAGCAGCTTGGGGACAAACGGGGAGCTGTTTTTT
>TRBD1|TRBV7-9|NA|TRBJ1-2
CASSLFISGTGVYGYTF
TGTGCCAGCAGCTTATTCATCTCCGGGACAGGAGTCTATGGCTACACCTTC
>TRBD2|TRBV4-1|NA|TRBJ2-5
CASSQNRDSGSWETQYF
TGCGCCAGCAGCCAGAACCGGGATAGCGGGAGTTGGGAGACCCAGTACTTC
>TRBD1|TRBV15|few|TRBJ2-7
CATSRETQGARDEQYF
TGTGCCACCAGCAGAGAAACGCAGGGGGCGCGGGACGAGCAGTACTTC
>TRBD2|TRBV7-2|NA|TRBJ2-1
CASSPFRGLAGPEQFF
TGTGCCAGCAGCCCTTTTCGAGGACTAGCGGGACCTGAGCAGTTCTTC
>NA|TRBV6-5|NA|TRBJ1-4
CASRRTTTNEKLFF
TGTGCCAGCAGAAGAACAACAACTAATGAAAAACTGTTTTTT
>NA|TRBV28|NA|TRBJ1-1
CASRAPTGLNTEAFF
TGTGCCAGCAGGGCACCCACAGGGCTGAACACTGAAGCTTTCTTT
>TRBD2|TRBV27|NA|TRBJ2-1
CASSLSSLAGYNEQFF
TGTGCCAGCAGTTTAAGTTCACTAGCGGGGTACAATGAGCAGTTCTTC
>NA|TRBV29-1|few|TRBJ1-1
CSVESGHGNTEAFF
TGCAGCGTTGAGTCGGGACACGGGAACACTGAAGCTTTCTTT
>TRBD2|TRBV2|NA|TRBJ2-1
CASSDRLAGLSSQFF
TGTGCCAGCAGTGATAGGCTAGCGGGCCTATCAAGTCAGTTCTTC
>TRBD1|TRBV19|NA|TRBJ1-1
CASSANRGGTEAFF
TGTGCCAGTAGTGCAAACAGGGGTGGCACTGAAGCTTTCTTT
>NA|TRBV7-8|NA|TRBJ1-1
CASSLVGSGTEAFF
TGTGCCAGCAGCTTGGTGGGGAGTGGCACTGAAGCTTTCTTT
>NA|TRBV7-2|NA|TRBJ2-5
CASSLAGRETQYF
TGTGCCAGCAGCTTAGCGGGGAGGGAGACCCAGTACTTC
>NA|TRBV19|NA|TRBJ2-1
CASSPRSVNEQFF
TGTGCCAGTAGTCCACGGTCGGTCAATGAGCAGTTCTTC
>NA|TRBV30|NA|TRBJ1-6
CAWSVLNRVSTLHF
TGTGCCTGGAGTGTACTGAACAGGGTCTCAACCCTCCACTTT
>NA|TRBV28|NA|TRBJ1-2
CASSFNRATYGYTF
TGTGCCAGCAGTTTTAACAGGGCAACTTATGGCTACACCTTC
>TRBD2|TRBV6-1|NA|TRBJ2-1
CASRVLAGGLEQFF
TGTGCCAGCAGGGTCCTAGCGGGAGGCCTTGAGCAGTTCTTC
>TRBD1|TRBV19|NA|TRBJ2-7
CATTGQGSYEQYF
TGTGCCACAACGGGACAGGGCTCCTACGAGCAGTACTTC